This TCR beta chain appears in the sequencing data of a study of siplizumab effects on memory and regulatory T cells. A remark on this clone: As yet, its antigen is unknown.

Study-wide results and limits: Confirmatory evidence of suppressive function in proliferating siplizumab-culture Tregs was not obtained. Contribution to the alloresponse seemed major for naive T cells, which also seemed more diverse than memory cells. Relative to controls at approximately 30%, mappable alloreactive CD4+ clones exhibited a mean Treg-derived proportion of approximately 70% with siplizumab.

Produced via immunoSEQ multiplex PCR; TCRdb's table is partial and in-frame only. The sample contains more than 85,000 clones, 70% to 90% of which appear only once. Material for sequencing was CD4+ T cells sorted from blood. This TCR was recovered from a human donor in good health.

CDR3 in DNA: TGTGCCAGCAGCTCTTCGAAAGGACCTCAGTTACTCTCTGGGGCCAACGTCCTGACTTTC. Protein sequence: CASSSSKGPQLLSGANVLTF. The V and J genes are TRBV21-1 and TRBJ2-6. TRBV21-1 is noted as a pseudogene. This CDR3 region has 20 residues.